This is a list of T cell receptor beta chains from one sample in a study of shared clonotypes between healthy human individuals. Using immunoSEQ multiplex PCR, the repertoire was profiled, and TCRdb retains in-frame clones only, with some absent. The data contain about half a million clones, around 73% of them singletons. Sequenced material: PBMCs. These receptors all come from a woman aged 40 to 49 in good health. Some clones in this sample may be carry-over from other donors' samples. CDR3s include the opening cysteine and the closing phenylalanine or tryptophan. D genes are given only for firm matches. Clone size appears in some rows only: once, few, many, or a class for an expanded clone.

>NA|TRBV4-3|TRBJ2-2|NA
NA
CASSQDCDTNPHRTPGSCFF
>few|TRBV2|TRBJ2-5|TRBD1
TGTGCCAGCAGTGAAGCCGGACAGGGGTACCAAGAGACCCAGTACTTC
CASSEAGQGYQETQYF
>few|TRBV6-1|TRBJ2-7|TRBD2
TGTGCCAGCAGTGCTTCGGTGAGCGGGAGCTCTTACGAGCAGTACTTC
CASSASVSGSSYEQYF
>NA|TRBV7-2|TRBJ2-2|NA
TGTGCCAGCAGGAGTACACAGGGACTAACCACCGGGGAGCTGTTTTTT
CASRSTQGLTTGELFF
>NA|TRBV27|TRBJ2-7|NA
TGTGCCAGCAGTTGGACAGTGAGCTCCTACGAGCAGTACTTC
CASSWTVSSYEQYF
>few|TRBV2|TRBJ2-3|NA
TGTGCCAGCGCTCTCAGGAGGGGGGTTACAGATACGCAGTATTTT
CASALRRGVTDTQYF
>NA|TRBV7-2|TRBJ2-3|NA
TGTGCCAGCAGCTTAGCAGTCAGCACAGATACGCAGTATTTT
CASSLAVSTDTQYF
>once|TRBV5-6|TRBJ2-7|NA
TGTGCCAGCAGCTTTTGGCGGTCAGCCTACGAGCAGTACTTC
CASSFWRSAYEQYF
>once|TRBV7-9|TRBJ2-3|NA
TGTGCCAGCAGCTTGAGCGGATCCACAGATACGCAGTATTTT
CASSLSGSTDTQYF
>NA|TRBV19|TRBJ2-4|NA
TGTGCCAGTAGTATTGGTCAGGAAGGGAACATTCAGTACTTC
CASSIGQEGNIQYF
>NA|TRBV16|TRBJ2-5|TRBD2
TGTGCCAGCAGCCAATCACGGACTAGCGGCCAAGAGACCCAGTACTTC
CASSQSRTSGQETQYF
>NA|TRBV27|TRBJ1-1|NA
TGTGCCAGCAGTTACCGGGGGGGACCCAGTGAAGCTTTCTTT
CASSYRGGPSEAFF
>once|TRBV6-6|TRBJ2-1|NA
TGTGCCAGCTCTGGGAGATACAATGAGCAGTTCTTC
CASSGRYNEQFF
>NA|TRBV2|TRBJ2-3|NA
TGTGCCAGCAGTGTCCCCCGGGGAGATAGGGCAGATACGCAGTATTTT
CASSVPRGDRADTQYF
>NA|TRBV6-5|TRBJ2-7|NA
TGTGCCAGCAGTTACGGCTCCACCTACGAGCAGTACTTC
CASSYGSTYEQYF
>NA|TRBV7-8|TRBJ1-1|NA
TGTGCCAGCACCCACGACAGACAGAACACTGAAGCTTTCTTT
CASTHDRQNTEAFF